This TCR beta chain was observed in a study of cytomegalovirus exposure and HLA in healthy donors. PCR primers comprised 60 Vbeta and 13 Jbeta primers. Profiled with immunoSEQ multiplex PCR; TCRdb holds only in-frame clones, not every one. The sample includes approximately 170,000 clones, about 77% of them seen just once. Concerning this clone itself: Its antigen is still unknown.

Overall study findings and caveats: Some highly shared sequence variants likely arose as a pipeline artifact.

V gave up 5 bases and J gave up 4 bases; unmatched junction bases: 10. CDR1 is PRHDT and CDR2 is FYEKMQ in the germline V gene (reference sequence). The CDR3 sequence is 16 residues long. The clonotype was recovered from a male donor in good health and CMV-seropositive. Specimen: PBMCs. The chain joins TRBV13 to TRBJ1-3; 8 bases fit TRBD1. CDR3 nucleotide sequence: TGTGCCAGCAGCAGCACGACAGGGGAAGGAGGAAACACCATATATTTT. Translated, it gives CASSSTTGEGGNTIYF.